This TCR beta chain emerged from a study of T cell responses to AZD1222 COVID-19 vaccine. About this clone: Antigen: not known.

Study-wide results and limits: Elevations in Spike-specific TCR breadth and depth followed administration of two AZD1222 doses. Females made up more of the donors, who were largely white British, and clonal diversity may have come out too low.

Method: immunoSEQ multiplex PCR; TCRdb's copy keeps in-frame clones and lacks some. The sample gives roughly 80,000 clones, around 90% of which show up once; over 1.2% is in the top ten. This clonotype was sampled from an adult who received the AZD1222 COVID-19 vaccine. The sequences come from peripheral blood, collected 28 days after the second AZD1222 dose.

In DNA form, the CDR3 reads TGTGCCAGCAGTGACAGGGTGGGGACAGATACGCAGTATTTT. It codes for CASSDRVGTDTQYF. The genes are TRBV2 and TRBJ2-3; possibly TRBD1 for D (5 bases). Trimming stripped 3 bases from V and 3 bases from J, with 10 bases between. This CDR3 region has 14 residues. Germline CDR1 reads SNHLY; CDR2 reads FYNNEI.